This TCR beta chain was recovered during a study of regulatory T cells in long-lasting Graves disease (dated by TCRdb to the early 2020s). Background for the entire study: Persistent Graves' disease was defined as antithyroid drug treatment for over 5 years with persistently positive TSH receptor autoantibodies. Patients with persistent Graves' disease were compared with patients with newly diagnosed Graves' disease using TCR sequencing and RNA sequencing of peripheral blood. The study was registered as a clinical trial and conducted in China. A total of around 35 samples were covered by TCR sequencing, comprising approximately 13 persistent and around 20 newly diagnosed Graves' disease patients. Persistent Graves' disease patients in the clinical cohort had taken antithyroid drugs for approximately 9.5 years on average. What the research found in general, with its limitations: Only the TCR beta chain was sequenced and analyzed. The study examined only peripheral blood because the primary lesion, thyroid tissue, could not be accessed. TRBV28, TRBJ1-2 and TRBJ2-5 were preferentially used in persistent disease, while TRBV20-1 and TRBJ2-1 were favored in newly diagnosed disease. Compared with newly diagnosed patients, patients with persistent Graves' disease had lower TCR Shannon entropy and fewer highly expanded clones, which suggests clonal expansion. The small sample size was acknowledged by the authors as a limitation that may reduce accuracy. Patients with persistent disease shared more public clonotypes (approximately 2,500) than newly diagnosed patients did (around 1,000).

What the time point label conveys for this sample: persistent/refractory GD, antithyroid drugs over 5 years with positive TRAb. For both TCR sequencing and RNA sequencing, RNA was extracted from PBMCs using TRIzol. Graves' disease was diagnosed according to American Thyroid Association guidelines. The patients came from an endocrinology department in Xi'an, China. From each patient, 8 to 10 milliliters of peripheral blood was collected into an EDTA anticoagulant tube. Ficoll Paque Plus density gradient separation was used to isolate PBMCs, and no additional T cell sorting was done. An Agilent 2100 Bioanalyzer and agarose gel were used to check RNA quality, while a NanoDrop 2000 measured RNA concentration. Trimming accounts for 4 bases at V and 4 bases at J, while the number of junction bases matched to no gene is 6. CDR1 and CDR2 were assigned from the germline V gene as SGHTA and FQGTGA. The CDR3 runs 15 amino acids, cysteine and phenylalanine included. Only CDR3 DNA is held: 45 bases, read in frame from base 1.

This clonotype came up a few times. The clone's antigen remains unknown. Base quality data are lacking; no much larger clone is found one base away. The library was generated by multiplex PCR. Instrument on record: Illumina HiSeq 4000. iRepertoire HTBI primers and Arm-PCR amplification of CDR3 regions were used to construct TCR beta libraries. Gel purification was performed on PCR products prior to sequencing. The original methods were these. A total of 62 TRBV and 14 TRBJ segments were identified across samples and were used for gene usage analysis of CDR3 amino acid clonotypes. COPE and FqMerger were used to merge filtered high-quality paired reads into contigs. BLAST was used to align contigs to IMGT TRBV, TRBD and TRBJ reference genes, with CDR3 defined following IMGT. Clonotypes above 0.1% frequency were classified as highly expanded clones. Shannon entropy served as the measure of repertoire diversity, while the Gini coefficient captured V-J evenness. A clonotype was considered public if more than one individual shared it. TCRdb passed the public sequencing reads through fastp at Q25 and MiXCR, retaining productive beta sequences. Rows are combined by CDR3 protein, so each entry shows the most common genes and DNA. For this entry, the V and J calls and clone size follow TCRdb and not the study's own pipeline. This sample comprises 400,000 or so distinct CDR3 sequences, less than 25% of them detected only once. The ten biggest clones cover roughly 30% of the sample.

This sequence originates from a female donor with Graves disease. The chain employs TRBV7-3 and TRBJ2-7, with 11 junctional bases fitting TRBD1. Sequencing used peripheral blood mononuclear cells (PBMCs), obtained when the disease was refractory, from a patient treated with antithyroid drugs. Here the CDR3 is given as CASSCPGTGGYEQYF. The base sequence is TGTGCCAGCAGCTGCCCCGGGACAGGGGGTTACGAGCAGTACTTC.